This TCR beta chain was obtained from a study of T cell repertoires in cytomegalovirus infection. Study overall: Evidence of both CMV infection and a matching HLA type came from public TCR beta signatures.

General study results and limits: HLA-C-restricted CMV clonotypes gave the most frequent clonotype in two of eight donors. Summed frequency of public TCR beta families distinguished CMV carriers with the relevant HLA.

TCRdb passed the reads through MiXCR, listing each CDR3 protein once. This table has hundreds of thousands of distinct CDR3 sequences, roughly 26% appearing once. This clonotype was seen only a few times. As yet, its antigen is unknown. This receptor was identified in a human donor in good health (CMV status not recorded). Some clones in this sample may be carry-over from other donors' samples. Sequencing used CD8+ T cells from PBMCs.

This CDR3 reads CSAVEGVNTGELFF. DNA of the CDR3: TGCAGTGCCGTCGAGGGGGTAAACACCGGGGAGCTGTTTTTT. The gene calls are TRBV20-1 and TRBJ2-2, with D perhaps TRBD1 (6 bases). The CDR3 runs 14 residues. V was shortened by 6 bases and J by 2 bases, with 13 bases between the two germline ends. The germline CDR1 and CDR2 sequences are DFQATT and SNEGSKA (reference sequence).